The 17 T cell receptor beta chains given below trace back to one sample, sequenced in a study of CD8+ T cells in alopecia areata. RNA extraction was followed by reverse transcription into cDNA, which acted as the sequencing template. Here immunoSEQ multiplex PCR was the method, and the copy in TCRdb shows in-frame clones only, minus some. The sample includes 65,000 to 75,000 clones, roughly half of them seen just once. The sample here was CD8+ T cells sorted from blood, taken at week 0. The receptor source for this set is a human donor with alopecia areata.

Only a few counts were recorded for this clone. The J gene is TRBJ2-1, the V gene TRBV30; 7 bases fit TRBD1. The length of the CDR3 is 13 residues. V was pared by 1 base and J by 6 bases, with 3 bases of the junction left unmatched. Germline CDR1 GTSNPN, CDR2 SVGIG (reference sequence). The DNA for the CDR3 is TGTGCCTGGAGTGGACAGGGTGGCAATGAGCAGTTCTTC. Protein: CAWSGQGGNEQFF.

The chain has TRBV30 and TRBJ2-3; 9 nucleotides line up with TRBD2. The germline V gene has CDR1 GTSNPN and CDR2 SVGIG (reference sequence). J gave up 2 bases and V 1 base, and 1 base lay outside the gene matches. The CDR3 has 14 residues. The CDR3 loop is CAWSASGNTDTQYF. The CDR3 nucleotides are TGTGCCTGGAGTGCTAGCGGGAACACAGATACGCAGTATTTT.

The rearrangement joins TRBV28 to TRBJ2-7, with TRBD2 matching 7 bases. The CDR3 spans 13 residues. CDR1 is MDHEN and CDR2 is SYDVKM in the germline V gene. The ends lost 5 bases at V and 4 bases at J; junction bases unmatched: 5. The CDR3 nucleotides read TGTGCCAGCAGTCTTACTAGCGCGTACGAGCAGTACTTC. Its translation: CASSLTSAYEQYF.

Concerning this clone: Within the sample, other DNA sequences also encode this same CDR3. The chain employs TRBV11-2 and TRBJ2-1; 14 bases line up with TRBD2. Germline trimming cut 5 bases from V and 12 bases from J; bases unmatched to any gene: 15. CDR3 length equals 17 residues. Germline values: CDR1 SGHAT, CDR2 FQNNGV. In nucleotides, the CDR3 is TGTGCCAGCAGCGTGACTAGCGGGAGGGAATCATGGCATGGGCAGTTCTTC. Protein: CASSVTSGRESWHGQFF.

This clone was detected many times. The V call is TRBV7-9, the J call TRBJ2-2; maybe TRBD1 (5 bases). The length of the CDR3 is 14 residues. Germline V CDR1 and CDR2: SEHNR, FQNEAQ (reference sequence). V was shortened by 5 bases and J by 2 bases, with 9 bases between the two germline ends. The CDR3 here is CASSQTVNTGELFF. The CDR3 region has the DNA TGTGCCAGCAGCCAGACAGTTAACACCGGGGAGCTGTTTTTT.

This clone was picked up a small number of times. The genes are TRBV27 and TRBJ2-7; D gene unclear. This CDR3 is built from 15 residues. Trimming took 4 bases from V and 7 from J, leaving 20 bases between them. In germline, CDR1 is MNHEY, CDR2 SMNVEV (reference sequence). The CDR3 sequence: CASSSPVAAAEEQYF. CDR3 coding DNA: TGTGCCAGCAGTTCCCCGGTCGCTGCCGCAGAGGAGCAGTACTTC.

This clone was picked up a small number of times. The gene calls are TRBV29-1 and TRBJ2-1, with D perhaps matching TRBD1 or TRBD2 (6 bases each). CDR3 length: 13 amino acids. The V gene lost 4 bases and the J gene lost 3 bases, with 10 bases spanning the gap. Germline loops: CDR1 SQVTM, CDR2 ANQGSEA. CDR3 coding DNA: TGCAGCGTTGGAGGGGGGATCTACAATGAGCAGTTCTTC. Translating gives CSVGGGIYNEQFF.

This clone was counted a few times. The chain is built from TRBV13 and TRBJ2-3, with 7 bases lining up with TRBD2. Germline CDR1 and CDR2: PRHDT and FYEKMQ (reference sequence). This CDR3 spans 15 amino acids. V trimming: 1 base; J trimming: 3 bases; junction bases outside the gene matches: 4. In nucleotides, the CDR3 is TGTGCCAGCAGCTTAGCGGGAGGATATACAGATACGCAGTATTTT. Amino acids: CASSLAGGYTDTQYF.

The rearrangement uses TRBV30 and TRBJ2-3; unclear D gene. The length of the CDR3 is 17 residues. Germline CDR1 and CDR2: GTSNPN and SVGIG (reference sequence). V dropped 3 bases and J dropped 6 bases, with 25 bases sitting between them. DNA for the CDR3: TGTGCCTGGAGGAATCGGGTGAGACTGTCCCGAGAGGATACGCAGTATTTT. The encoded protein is CAWRNRVRLSREDTQYF.

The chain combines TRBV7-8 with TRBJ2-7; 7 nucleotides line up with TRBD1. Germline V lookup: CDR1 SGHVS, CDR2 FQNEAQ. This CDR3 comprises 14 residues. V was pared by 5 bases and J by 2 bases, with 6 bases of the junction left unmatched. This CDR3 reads CASSLGGLPYEQYF. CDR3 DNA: TGTGCCAGCAGCCTAGGGGGCCTCCCCTACGAGCAGTACTTC.

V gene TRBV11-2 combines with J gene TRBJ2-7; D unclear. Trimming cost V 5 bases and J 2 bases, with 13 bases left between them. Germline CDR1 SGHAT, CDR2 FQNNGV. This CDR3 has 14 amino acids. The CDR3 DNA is TGTGCCAGCAGCCAAGGCCGGGCGGCCTACGAGCAGTACTTC. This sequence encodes CASSQGRAAYEQYF.

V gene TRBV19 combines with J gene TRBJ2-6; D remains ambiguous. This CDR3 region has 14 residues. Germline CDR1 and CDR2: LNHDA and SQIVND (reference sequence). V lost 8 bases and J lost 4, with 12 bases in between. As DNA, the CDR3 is TGTGCCAGTTGGAGCCCATCCGGGGCCAACGTCCTGACTTTC. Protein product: CASWSPSGANVLTF.

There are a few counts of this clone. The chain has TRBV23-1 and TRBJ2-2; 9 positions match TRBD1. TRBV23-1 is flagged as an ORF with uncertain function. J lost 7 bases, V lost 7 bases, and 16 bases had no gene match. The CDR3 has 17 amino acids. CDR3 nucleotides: TGCGCCAGCACCATCGCCCGGGACAGGGATTCGGACGGGGAGCTGTTTTTT. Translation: CASTIARDRDSDGELFF.

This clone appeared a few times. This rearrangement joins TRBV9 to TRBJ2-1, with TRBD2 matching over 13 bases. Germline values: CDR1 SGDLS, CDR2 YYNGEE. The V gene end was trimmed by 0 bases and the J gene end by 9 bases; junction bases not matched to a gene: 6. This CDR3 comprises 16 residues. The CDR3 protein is CASSVDRTSGRGEQFF. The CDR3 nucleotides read TGTGCCAGCAGCGTAGATCGGACTAGCGGGAGAGGTGAGCAGTTCTTC.

CDR3 region: CSVEDRNTEAFF. In DNA, the CDR3 is TGCAGCGTTGAAGACAGGAACACTGAAGCTTTCTTT. The rearrangement links TRBV29-1 to TRBJ1-1; no definite D call. Looked up from germline, CDR1 is SQVTM and CDR2 is ANQGSEA. CDR3 length: 12 residues. The V end lost 0 bases, the J end lost 1 base, and 3 bases lay between the germline ends.

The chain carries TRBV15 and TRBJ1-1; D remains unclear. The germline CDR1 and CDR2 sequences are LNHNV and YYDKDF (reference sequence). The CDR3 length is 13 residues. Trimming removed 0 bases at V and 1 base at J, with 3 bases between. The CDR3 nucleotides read TGTGCCACCAGCAGAGACAGGAACACTGAAGCTTTCTTT. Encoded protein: CATSRDRNTEAFF. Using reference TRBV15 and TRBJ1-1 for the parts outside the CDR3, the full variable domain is DAMVIQNPRYQVTQFGKPVTLSCSQTLNHNVMYWYQQKSSQAPKLLFHYYDKDFNNEADTPDNFQSRRPNTSFCFLDIRSPGLGDTAMYLCATSRDRNTEAFFGQGTRLTVV.

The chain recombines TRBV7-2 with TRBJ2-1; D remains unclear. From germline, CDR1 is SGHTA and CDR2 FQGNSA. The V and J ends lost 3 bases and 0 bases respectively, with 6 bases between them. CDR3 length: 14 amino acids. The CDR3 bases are TGTGCCAGCAGCTTGGCTTACTCCTACAATGAGCAGTTCTTC. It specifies CASSLAYSYNEQFF.